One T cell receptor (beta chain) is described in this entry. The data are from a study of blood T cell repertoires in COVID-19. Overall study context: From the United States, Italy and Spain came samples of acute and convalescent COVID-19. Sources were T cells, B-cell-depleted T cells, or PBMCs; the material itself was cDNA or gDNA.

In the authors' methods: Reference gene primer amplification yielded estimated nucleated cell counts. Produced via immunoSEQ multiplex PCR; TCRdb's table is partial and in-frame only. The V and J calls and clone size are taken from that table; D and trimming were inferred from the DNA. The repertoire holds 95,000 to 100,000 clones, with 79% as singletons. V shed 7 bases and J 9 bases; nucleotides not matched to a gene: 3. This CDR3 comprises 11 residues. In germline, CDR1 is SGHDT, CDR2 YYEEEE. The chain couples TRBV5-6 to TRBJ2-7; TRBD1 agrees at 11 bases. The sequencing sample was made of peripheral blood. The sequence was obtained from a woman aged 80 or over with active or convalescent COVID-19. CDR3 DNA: TGTGCCAGCGGACAGGGGGCTTTGCAGTACTTC. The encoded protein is CASGQGALQYF.